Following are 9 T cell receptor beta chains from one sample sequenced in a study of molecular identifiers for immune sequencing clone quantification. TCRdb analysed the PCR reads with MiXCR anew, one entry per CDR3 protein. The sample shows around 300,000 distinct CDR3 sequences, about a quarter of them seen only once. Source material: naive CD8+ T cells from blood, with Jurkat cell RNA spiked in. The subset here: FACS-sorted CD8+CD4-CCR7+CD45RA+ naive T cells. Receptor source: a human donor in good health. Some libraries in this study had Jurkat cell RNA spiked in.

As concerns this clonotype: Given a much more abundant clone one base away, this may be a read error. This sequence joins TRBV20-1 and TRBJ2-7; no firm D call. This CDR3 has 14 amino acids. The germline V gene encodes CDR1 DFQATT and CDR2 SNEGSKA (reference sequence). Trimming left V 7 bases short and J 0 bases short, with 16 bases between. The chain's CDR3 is CSVRPAHPSYEQYF. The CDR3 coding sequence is TGCAGTGTTCGCCCGGCGCATCCCTCCTACGAGCAGTACTTC.

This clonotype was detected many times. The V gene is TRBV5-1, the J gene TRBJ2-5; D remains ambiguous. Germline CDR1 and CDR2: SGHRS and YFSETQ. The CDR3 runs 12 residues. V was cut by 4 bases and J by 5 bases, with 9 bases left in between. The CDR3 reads CASSRTSETQYF. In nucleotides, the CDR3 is TGCGCCAGCAGCCGCACCTCGGAGACCCAGTACTTC.

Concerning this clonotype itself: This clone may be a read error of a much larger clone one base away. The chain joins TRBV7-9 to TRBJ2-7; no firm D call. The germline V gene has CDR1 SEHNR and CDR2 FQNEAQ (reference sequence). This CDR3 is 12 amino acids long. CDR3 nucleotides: TGTGCCAACAGCACCGACACCTACGAGCAGTACTTC. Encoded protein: CANSTDTYEQYF. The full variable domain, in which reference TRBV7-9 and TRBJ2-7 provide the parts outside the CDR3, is DTGVSQNPRHKITKRGQNVTFRCDPISEHNRLYWYRQTLGQGPEFLTYFQNEAQLEKSRLLSDRFSAERPKGSFSTLEIQRTEQGDSAMYLCANSTDTYEQYFGPGTRLTVT.

The CDR3 spells CSAELAGGQPTTSYEQYF. The CDR3 nucleotides are TGCAGTGCTGAACTAGCGGGAGGCCAACCGACGACCTCCTACGAGCAGTACTTC. The V and J genes are TRBV20-1 and TRBJ2-7; 12 bases agree with TRBD2. Germline V CDR1 and CDR2: DFQATT, SNEGSKA (reference sequence). V shed 5 bases and J 0 bases; nucleotides not matched to a gene: 14. The CDR3 consists of 18 residues.

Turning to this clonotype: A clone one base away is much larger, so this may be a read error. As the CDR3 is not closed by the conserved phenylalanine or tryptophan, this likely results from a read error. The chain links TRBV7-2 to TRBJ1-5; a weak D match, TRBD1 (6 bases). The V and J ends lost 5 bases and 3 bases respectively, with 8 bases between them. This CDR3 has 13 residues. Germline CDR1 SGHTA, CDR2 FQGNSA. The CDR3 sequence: CASSQGYNQPQHS. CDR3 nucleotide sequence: TGTGCCAGCAGCCAGGGGTACAATCAGCCCCAGCATTCT.

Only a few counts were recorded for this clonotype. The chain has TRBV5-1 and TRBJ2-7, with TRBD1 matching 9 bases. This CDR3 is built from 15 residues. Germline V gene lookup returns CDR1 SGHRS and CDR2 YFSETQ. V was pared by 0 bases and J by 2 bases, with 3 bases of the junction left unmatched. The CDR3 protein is CASSLARDRAYEQYF. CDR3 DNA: TGCGCCAGCAGCTTGGCCCGGGACAGGGCCTACGAGCAGTACTTC.

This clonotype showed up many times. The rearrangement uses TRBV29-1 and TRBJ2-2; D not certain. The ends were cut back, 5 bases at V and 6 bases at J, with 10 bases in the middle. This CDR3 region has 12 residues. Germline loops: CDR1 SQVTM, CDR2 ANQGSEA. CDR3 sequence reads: CSVPEESGELFF. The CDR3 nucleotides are TGCAGCGTTCCCGAGGAGTCCGGGGAGCTGTTTTTT.

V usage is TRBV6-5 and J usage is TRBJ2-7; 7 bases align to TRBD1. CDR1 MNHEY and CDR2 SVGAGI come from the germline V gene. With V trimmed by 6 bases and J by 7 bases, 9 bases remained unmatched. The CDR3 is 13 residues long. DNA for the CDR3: TGTGCCAGCAGCCGTGGACAGGTGGGGGAGCAGTACTTC. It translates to CASSRGQVGEQYF.

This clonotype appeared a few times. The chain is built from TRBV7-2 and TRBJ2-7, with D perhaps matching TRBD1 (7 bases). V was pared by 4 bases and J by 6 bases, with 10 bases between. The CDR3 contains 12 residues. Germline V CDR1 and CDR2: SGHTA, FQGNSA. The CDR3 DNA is TGTGCCAGCAGCTCTCAGGGGGGCGAGCAGTACTTC. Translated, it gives CASSSQGGEQYF.